Below, one TCR beta chain is given with its context. The CDR3 extends over 14 amino acids. Per germline, CDR1 SQVTM and CDR2 ANQGSEA. With 4 bases removed from V and 8 bases from J, the gap between germline ends came to 17 bases. The data belong to a study of blood T cell repertoires in COVID-19. The data were produced by immunoSEQ multiplex PCR, yet TCRdb's version contains in-frame clones alone and is incomplete. The data contain about 100,000 clones, around 87% of them singletons. The receptor was derived from a woman younger than 45 with acute or convalescent COVID-19. Sequenced input: peripheral blood. The genes are TRBV29-1 and TRBJ1-4; tentative D call: TRBD1 (6 bases). Here the CDR3 reads CSVGEGGLDEKLFF. CDR3 coding DNA: TGCAGCGTTGGAGAGGGGGGGTTAGACGAAAAACTGTTTTTT.